This T cell receptor (beta chain) is drawn from a study of blood T cell repertoires in COVID-19. Study background: T cells, B-cell-depleted T cells, or PBMCs supplied cDNA or gDNA.

Cohort allocation depended upon clinical history that participants reported. The V gene's germline CDR1 is SGHRS and CDR2 YFSETQ. Trimming cost V 0 bases and J 2 bases; bases outside gene matches: 4. This CDR3 has 16 amino acids. In the authors' methods: From reference gene primer amplification, estimates of nucleated cell counts were derived. Sequencing was performed with immunoSEQ multiplex PCR; in TCRdb, only in-frame clones are kept and a portion is missing. V and J calls and clone size are copied from that table; D and trimming were computed from the DNA. The sample records 450,000 to 600,000 clones, 87% being singletons.

Sequencing was performed on PBMCs or T cells enriched from blood (not recorded which). The receptor's source is a woman under 30 who had recovered from COVID-19. This sequence joins TRBV5-1 and TRBJ2-1; 8 positions agree with TRBD2. In DNA form, the CDR3 reads TGCGCCAGCAGCTTGGAACCACTAGCGGCCTACAATGAGCAGTTCTTC. Its translation: CASSLEPLAAYNEQFF.